Here is one T cell receptor beta chain with its context. Its antigen is unidentified. V lost 1 base to trimming and J lost 2 bases, with 12 bases between them. The V gene's germline CDR1 is MNHEY and CDR2 SMNVEV (reference sequence). This CDR3 has 15 residues. The data were taken from a study of shared clonotypes between healthy human individuals. Study as a whole: Researchers assigned three CD4 naive, three CD4 memory, two CD8 naive and one CD8 memory plate to each donor.

Replicate sorted-subset PCRs were loaded with around 0.2 ug DNA, 30,000 or so T cell genomes. Assay: immunoSEQ multiplex PCR; the TCRdb copy retains only in-frame clones and omits some. The sample lists approximately 650,000 clones; roughly 95% were seen once. Selected positively for CCR7 and CD45RO-negative, naive CD8 cells excluded terminally differentiated effector memory CD45RA+ cells. Study conclusions and caveats: Sequencing of the sorted subsets was shown by rarefaction to be incomplete despite large depth. Shared clonotypes: 4.5% to 6.5% naive CD4, around 3.7% naive CD8, 2.3% memory CD4, about 0.4% memory CD8.

The chain uses TRBV27 and TRBJ2-7; D remains ambiguous. The TCR was taken from a woman aged 30 to 39 in good health. Specimen: naive CD8+ T cells sorted from blood. The CDR3 DNA sequence: TGTGCCAGCAGTTTATACGGGTATGATCCCTACGAGCAGTACTTC. Its translation: CASSLYGYDPYEQYF.